This T cell receptor (beta chain) was sequenced during a study of T cell responses to AZD1222 COVID-19 vaccine listed by TCRdb under 2021. Study-wide context: AZD1222 recipients with second doses at about 4 weeks or about 12 weeks were pooled, because spike-specific TCR depth and breadth did not differ between schedules. A total of over 230 trial participants underwent TCR sequencing, of whom under 220 had received two doses of AZD1222 and some 25 had received two doses of the MenACWY control vaccine. Trial participants were enrolled into age subgroups of 18-55, 56-69 and 70-plus years, which contained 148, 28 and 57 TCR-sequenced participants, respectively. Beyond this particular receptor, the publication reports: Most participants were white British and females outnumbered males, and the authors suggested that clonal diversity may have been underestimated. In the small 56-69-year group, the increase in depth fell short of significance, most likely because of low power. No day 14 peak-response samples were available, so repertoires were characterized only after the peak T cell response. The vaccine-associated CD4 TCRs covered the entire spike protein, and the dominant responses fell in regions 160-218 and 743-854. Conclusions about previously exposed vaccinees were limited because only six AZD1222 recipients were SARS-CoV-2 seropositive at baseline. After two AZD1222 doses, both the breadth and the depth of spike-specific TCRs were significantly higher than at day 0 and than in MenACWY recipients. Reportedly, close to half of the unique spike-specific TCRs recognized epitopes lying outside the regions that are mutated in the B.1.351 and B.1.1.7 variants.

Note on this clone: It has no known antigen specificity. Within one base of it there is no much larger clone, and no base qualities were kept.

The CDR3 regions of human TCRbeta chains were analyzed by immunosequencing. The paper's data handling went like this. Repertoire TCRs were matched against a reference library of SARS-CoV-2-specific TCRs generated with the MIRA antigen-specificity platform. Breadth meant the fraction of unique TCRs that were SARS-CoV-2-associated, whereas depth meant the fraction of total T cells that were SARS-CoV-2-associated. Using the MIRA data, each spike-specific TCR was assigned both to the spike region to which the TCR was reactive and to a CD4 or CD8 class. Log10-transformed breadth and depth values were compared by one-way ANOVA with Sidak's multiple comparisons tests. Here the immuneACCESS table is served through TCRdb, limited to in-frame sequences with V and J called. Missing clones are a known gap in these copies; in checked studies unresolved V genes cover under half, and the rest lacks a known reason. V and J calls and clone size come straight from that table; D and trimming were deduced from the DNA. Within this sample are roughly 29,000 clones, with more than 85% of them counted one time only. Around 8.1% of the sample goes to the ten largest clones.

The germline V gene supplies CDR1 SGHDT and CDR2 YYEEEE. The CDR3, from cysteine to phenylalanine, totals 17 residues. Of the read, only the CDR3 DNA is kept; its 51 bases are in frame from base 1. V loses 0 bases at its end and J loses 4 bases; junction bases beyond the gene matches: 6. The time point label, read with the paper, signifies: baseline before first vaccination. Vaccinee samples were obtained from the UK trials COV001 and COV002, which included a single-blind randomized controlled phase 2/3 trial of AZD1222 (ChAdOx1 nCoV-19) in healthy adults. Trial participant PBMC samples were collected at day 0 and day 28 after the second dose for TCRbeta chain sequencing.

The clonotype was recovered from an adult in good health. The starting material was peripheral blood, obtained on day 0 of AZD1222 vaccination. The chain joins TRBV5-6 to TRBJ2-7; TRBD2 matches 14 bases in the middle. The DNA sequence reads TGTGCCAGCAGCTTGGACGGGACTAGCGGGAGAGGTTACGAGCAGTACTTC. It codes for CASSLDGTSGRGYEQYF.